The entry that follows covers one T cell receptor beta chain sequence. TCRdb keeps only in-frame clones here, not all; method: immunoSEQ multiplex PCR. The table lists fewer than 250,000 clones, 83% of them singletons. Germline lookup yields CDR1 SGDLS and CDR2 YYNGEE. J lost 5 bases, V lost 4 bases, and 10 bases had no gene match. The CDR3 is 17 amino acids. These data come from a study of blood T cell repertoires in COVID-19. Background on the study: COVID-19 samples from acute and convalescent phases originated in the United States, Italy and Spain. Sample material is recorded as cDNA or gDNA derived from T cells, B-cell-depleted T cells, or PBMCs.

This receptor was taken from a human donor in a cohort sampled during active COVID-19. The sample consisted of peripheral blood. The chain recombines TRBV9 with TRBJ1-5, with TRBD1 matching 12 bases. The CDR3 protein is CASSLSGTGGLDQPQHF. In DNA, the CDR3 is TGTGCCAGCAGCCTGTCCGGGACAGGGGGCTTAGATCAGCCCCAGCATTTT. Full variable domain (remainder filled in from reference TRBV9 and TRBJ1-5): DSGVTQTPKHLITATGQRVTLRCSPRSGDLSVYWYQQSLDQGLQFLIQYYNGEERAKGNILERFSAQQFPDLHSELNLSSLELGDSALYFCASSLSGTGGLDQPQHFGDGTRLSIL.